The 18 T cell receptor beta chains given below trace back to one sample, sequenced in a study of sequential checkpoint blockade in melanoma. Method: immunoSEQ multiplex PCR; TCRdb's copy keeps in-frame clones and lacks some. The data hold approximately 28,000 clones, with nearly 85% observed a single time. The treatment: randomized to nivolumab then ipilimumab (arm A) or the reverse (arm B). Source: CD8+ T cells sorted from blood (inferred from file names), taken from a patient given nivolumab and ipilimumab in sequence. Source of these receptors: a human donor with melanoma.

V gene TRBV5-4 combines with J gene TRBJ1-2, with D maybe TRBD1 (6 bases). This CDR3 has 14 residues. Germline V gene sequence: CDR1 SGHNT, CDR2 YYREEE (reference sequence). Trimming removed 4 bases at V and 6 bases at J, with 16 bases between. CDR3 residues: CASSGGTGNHGYTF. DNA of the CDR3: TGTGCCAGCAGCGGCGGTACAGGGAACCATGGCTACACCTTC.

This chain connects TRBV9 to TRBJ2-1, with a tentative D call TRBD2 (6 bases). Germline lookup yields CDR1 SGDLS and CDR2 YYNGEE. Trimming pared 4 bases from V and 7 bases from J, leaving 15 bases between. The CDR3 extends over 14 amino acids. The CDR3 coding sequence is TGTGCCAGCAGCACATCGGGACTCCGGAATGAGCAGTTCTTC. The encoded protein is CASSTSGLRNEQFF.

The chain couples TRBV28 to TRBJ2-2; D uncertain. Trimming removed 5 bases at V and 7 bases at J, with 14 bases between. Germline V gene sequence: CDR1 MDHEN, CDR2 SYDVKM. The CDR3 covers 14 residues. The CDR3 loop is CASSPPAESGELFF. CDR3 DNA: TGTGCCAGCAGTCCCCCCGCGGAGAGCGGGGAGCTGTTTTTT.

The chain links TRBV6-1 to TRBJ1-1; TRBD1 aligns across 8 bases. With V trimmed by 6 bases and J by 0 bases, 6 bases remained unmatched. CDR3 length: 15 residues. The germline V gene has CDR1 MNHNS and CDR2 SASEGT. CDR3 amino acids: CASRETGALNTEAFF. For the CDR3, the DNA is TGTGCCAGCAGAGAGACAGGGGCACTGAACACTGAAGCTTTCTTT.

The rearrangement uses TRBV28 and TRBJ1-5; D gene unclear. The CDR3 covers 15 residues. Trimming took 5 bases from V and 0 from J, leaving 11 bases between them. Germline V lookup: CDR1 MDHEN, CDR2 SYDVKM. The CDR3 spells CASSLAGNSNQPQHF. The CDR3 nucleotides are TGTGCCAGCAGTCTGGCCGGGAATAGCAATCAGCCCCAGCATTTT.

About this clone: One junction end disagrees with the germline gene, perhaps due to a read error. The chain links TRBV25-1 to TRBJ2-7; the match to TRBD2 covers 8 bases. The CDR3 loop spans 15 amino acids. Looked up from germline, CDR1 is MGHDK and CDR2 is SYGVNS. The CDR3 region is CASGTTSGAPYGQYF. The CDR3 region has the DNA TGTGCCAGCGGGACCACTAGCGGAGCCCCCTACGGGCAGTACTTC.

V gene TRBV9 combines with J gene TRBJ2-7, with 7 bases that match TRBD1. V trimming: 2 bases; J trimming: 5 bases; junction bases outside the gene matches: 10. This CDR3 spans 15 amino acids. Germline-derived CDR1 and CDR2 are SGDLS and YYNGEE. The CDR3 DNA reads TGTGCCAGCAGCGTCGGCGAGGGGGCGAAGAACGAGCAGTACTTC. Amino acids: CASSVGEGAKNEQYF. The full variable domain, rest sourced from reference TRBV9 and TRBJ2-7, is DSGVTQTPKHLITATGQRVTLRCSPRSGDLSVYWYQQSLDQGLQFLIQYYNGEERAKGNILERFSAQQFPDLHSELNLSSLELGDSALYFCASSVGEGAKNEQYFGPGTRLTVT.

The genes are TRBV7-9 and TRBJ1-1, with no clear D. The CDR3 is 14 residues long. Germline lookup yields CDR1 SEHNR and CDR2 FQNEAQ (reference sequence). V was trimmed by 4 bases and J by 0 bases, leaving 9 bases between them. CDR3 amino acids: CASSSVLVNTEAFF. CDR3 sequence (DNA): TGTGCCAGCAGCTCCGTCCTTGTGAACACTGAAGCTTTCTTT.

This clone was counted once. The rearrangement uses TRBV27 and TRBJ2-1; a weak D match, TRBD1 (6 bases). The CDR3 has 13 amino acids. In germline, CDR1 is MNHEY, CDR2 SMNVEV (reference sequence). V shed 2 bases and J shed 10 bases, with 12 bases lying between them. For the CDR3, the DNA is TGTGCCAGCAGTTTAAGGCAGGGGCGGGAGCAGTTCTTC. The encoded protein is CASSLRQGREQFF.

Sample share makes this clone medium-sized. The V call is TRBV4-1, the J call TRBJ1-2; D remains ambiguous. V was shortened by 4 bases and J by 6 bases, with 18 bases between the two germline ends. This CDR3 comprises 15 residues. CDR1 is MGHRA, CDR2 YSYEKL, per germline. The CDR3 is CASSPQSTRVNGYTF. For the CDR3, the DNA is TGCGCCAGCAGCCCTCAATCAACCCGGGTGAATGGCTACACCTTC.

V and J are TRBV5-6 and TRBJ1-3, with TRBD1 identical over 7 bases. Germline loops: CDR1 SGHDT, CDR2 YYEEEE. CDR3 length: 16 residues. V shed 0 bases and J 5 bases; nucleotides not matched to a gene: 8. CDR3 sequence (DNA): TGTGCCAGCAGCTTGGCGGCAGGGGGATGGAGAAACACCATATATTTT. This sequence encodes CASSLAAGGWRNTIYF.

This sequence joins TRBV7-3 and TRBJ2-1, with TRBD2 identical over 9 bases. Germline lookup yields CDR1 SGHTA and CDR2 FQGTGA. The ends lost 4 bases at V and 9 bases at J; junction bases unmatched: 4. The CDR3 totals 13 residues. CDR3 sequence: CASSYETSGEQFF. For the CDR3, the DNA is TGTGCCAGCAGCTACGAGACTAGCGGTGAGCAGTTCTTC.

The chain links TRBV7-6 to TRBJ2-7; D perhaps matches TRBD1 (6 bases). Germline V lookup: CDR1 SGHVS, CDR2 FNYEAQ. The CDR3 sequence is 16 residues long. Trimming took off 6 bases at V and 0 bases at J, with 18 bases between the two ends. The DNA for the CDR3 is TGTGCCAGCAGTTCCCCATTAACAGGGAGCTCCTACGAGCAGTACTTC. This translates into CASSSPLTGSSYEQYF. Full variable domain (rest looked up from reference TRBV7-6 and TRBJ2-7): GAGVSQSPRYKVTKRGQDVALRCDPISGHVSLYWYRQALGQGPEFLTYFNYEAQQDKSGLPNDRFSAERPEGSISTLTIQRTEQRDSAMYRCASSSPLTGSSYEQYFGPGTRLTVT.

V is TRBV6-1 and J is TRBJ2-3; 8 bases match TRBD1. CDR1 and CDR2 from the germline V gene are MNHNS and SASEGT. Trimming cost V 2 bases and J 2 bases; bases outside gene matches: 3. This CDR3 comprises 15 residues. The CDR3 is CASSETGGFTDTQYF. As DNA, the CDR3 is TGTGCCAGCAGTGAAACAGGGGGATTCACAGATACGCAGTATTTT.

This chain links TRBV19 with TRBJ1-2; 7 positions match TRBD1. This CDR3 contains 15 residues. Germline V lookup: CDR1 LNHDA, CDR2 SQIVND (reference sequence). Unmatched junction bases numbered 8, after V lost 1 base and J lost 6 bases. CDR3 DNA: TGTGCCAGTAGTATAGTTGGTACAGGGGTGGATGGCTACACCTTC. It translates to CASSIVGTGVDGYTF.

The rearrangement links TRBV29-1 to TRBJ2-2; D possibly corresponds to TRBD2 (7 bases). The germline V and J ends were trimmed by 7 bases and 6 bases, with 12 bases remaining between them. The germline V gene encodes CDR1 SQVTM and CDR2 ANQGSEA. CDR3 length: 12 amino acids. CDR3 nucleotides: TGCAGCGCTGGGGGGGCCGCCGGGGAGCTGTTTTTT. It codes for CSAGGAAGELFF.

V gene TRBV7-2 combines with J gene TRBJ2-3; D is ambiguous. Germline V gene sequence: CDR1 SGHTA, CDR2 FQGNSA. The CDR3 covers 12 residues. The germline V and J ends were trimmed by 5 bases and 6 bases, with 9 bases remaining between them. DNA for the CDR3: TGTGCCAGCAGCCCCAGTTTTGATACGCAGTATTTT. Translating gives CASSPSFDTQYF.

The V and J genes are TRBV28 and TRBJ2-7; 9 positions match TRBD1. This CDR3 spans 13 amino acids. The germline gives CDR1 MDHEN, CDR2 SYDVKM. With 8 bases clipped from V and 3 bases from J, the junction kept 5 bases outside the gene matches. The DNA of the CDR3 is TGTGCCAGCCGACCGGGACAGGGCTACGAGCAGTACTTC. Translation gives CASRPGQGYEQYF.